The present T cell receptor beta chain was sequenced within a study of low-dose radiotherapy and immunotherapy resistance in tumors. Across the study: Cohort 2's total reached 13 Gy over 26 weeks, at 1 Gy per fraction every two weeks. Cyclophosphamide was given intravenously at 200 mg/m2 every two weeks, and each dose came one day before radiation and immunotherapy. TRAV- and TRBV-specific primers were used for first-strand cDNA, which covered alpha and beta chains.

There are 15 residues in the CDR3. The authors amplified TCRs for 20 PCR cycles with a constant-region primer and a V-primer adapter. TCRdb re-analysed the reads in MiXCR, keeping a single row per CDR3 protein. This table holds around 57,000 distinct CDR3 sequences, roughly a third found once. Documented time point: after trial treatment. Treatment reported: LDRT plus nivolumab, ipilimumab, low-dose cyclophosphamide and aspirin (RACIN trial). Patients eligible had advanced solid tumors without tumor-infiltrating lymphocytes. Only one count was recorded for this clonotype. Since a far larger clone is one base different, this is likely a read error.

This receptor was identified in a male donor with rectosigmoid adenocarcinoma. The material was PBMCs, obtained after low-dose radiotherapy plus immunotherapy. The chain links TRBV26 to TRBJ2-3; the D segment call TRBD1 is taken from the table without a DNA check. TRBV26 is annotated as a pseudogene. The CDR3 DNA sequence: TGTGCCATCGTCTCGTTGGGGGCGGGGACAGATACGCAGTATTTT. Its protein product is CAIVSLGAGTDTQYF.